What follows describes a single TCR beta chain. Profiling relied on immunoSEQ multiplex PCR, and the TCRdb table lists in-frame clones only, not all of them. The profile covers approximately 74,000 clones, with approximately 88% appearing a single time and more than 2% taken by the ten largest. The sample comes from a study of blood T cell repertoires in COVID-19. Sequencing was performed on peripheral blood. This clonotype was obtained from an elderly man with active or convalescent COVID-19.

CDR3 nucleotide sequence: TGTGCCAGCTCAAGGGAGGGCACATACTACGAGCAGTACTTC. This translates into CASSREGTYYEQYF. The genes are TRBV18 and TRBJ2-7, with 7 bases fitting TRBD2. There are 14 residues in the CDR3. Per germline, CDR1 KGHSH and CDR2 LQKENI. Germline trimming cut 5 bases from V and 3 bases from J; bases unmatched to any gene: 7.